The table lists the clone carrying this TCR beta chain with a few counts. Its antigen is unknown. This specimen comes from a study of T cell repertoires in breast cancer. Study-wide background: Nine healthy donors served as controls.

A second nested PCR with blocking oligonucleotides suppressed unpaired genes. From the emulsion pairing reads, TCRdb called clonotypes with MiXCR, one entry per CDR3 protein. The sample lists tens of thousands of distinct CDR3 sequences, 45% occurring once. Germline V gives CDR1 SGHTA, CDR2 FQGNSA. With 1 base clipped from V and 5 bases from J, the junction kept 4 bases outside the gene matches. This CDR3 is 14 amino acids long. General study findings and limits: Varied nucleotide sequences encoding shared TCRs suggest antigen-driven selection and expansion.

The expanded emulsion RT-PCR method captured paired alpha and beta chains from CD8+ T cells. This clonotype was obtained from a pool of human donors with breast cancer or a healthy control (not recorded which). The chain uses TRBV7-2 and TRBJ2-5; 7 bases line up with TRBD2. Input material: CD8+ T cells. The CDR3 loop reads CASSLEPAGETQYF. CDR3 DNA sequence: TGTGCCAGCAGCTTAGAGCCAGCGGGGGAGACCCAGTACTTC.